This T cell receptor beta chain emerged from a study of identical twins listed by TCRdb under 2016. Regarding the study in general: To test whether fetal clonotypes persist, this study deep-sequenced TCR alpha and beta repertoires from monozygotic twins, from unrelated adults of various ages, and from cord blood. To rule out contamination, the twin experiments were replicated at different times with different library preparation protocols. What the research found in general, with its limitations: In beta out-of-frame sequences, excess twin sharing was weaker, because having fewer shared sequences lowered the signal-to-noise ratio. Zero-insertion analyses could be partly confounded by invariant T cells such as MAIT and iNKT, although diverse VJ usage argued against such confounding for most clonotypes. Abundant cord blood beta clonotypes carried fewer insertions; young adult naive repertoires showed a weaker similar trend, while memory repertoires showed none. Compared with coincidental sharing between unrelated individuals, an excess of low generation-probability sequences was observed among out-of-frame TCR alpha sequences shared between twins. In monozygotic twins, recombination models systematically underestimated out-of-frame TCR alpha sharing, but the models matched the sharing seen between unrelated individuals. Because the same donors could not be followed over many years, conclusions were based on cross-sectional statistical analysis.

Libraries were prepared through 5' RACE. Sequencing instrument: Illumina HiSeq 2000. A universal primer binding site was introduced by template switching, and a unique molecular identifier was present in the final cDNA, enabling accurate counting of TCR cDNA molecules. Specific primers in the conserved constant-segment region were used to synthesize first-strand cDNA for TCR alpha and beta chains. To control for contamination, each cDNA library was double barcoded with a SMART-Mk sample barcode plus Illumina barcodes. TruSeq adapter sequences along with Illumina sample barcodes were introduced in two successive PCR steps. Sequencing of the TCR alpha and beta cDNA libraries was done on the Illumina HiSeq platform using custom primers. As for how the authors treated the data: Raw reads were processed with MiGEC to extract unique molecular identifiers, and MiXCR was used to determine CDR3 positions. Recombination models were inferred per individual with the repgenHMM and IGoR tools using an EM algorithm. The analysis of shared clonotypes was done with the tcR package in R, with sharing normalized by the product of cloneset sizes. To study raw recombination without the effects of thymic and clonal selection, out-of-frame nonproductive sequences were analyzed. TCRdb applied fastp at Q25 and MiXCR to the public reads, then kept only in-frame beta chains. Rows are unified per CDR3 protein, each entry keeping the most common DNA and genes. These V and J calls originate from TCRdb's pipeline instead of the authors' own analysis. This sample gives about 200,000 distinct CDR3 sequences in total; over 5% of them show up just once. Of the sample, 14% to 15% is held by the ten largest clones.

Every donor in the study was a healthy Caucasian. Three pairs of female monozygotic twins, all aged about 18 to 30 years, made up the twin cohort. CD4+ and CD8+ T cell populations were isolated with positive isolation kits from Invitrogen. This clonotype was observed a handful of times. This receptor's antigen is unknown. Base-call qualities are not available, and no considerably larger clone is one nucleotide away. Trimmed from V: 6 bases; trimmed from J: 4 bases; junction bases lacking a gene match: 3. Including the terminal cysteine and phenylalanine, the CDR3 comprises 13 residues. Of the read, only the CDR3 DNA is kept; its 39 bases are in frame from base 1. The germline V gene (reference sequence) provides CDR1 DFQATT and CDR2 SNEGSKA. The same specimen was also included in a second study, on T cells expressing NK-cell markers. The second source states: Three sorted T-cell subsets (CD3+CD56+NKG2C+, CD3+CD56+NKG2C- and CD3+CD56-NKG2C+) from about 8 donors had their TCR beta-chain repertoires profiled. Seven of the eight sequenced donors were HCMV-seropositive and one was HCMV-seronegative. In several experiments an anti-gammadeltaTCR antibody was added to restrict sorting to alphabetaTCR-expressing T cells. For about 6 donors, the dominant CD3+CD56+NKG2C+ clonotypes were among the top 10 CD8+ clonotypes and accounted for roughly 1.0-8% of CD8+ T cells. Those dominant clonotypes were again the most abundant among CD3+CD56-NKG2C+ cells in several donors, at 28.3-60.1%. Whether the expanded NKG2C-expressing T cell clones were specific for HCMV antigens was left unclear. All eight donors whose samples were sequenced were randomly selected healthy volunteers, three of them men and five women. HCMV-specific IgG was detected in serum with a commercial ELISA kit to determine HCMV serostatus. MIGEC was used to demultiplex reads and group reads by UMI, and MiTCR was used to assemble and quantify clonotypes. Only TCR cDNA sequences supported by at least two reads were kept to exclude erroneous sequences. The tcR package was used for downstream repertoire analysis, and clonotypes were matched across fractions by CDR3 nucleotide sequence plus V segment. VDJmatch was used to annotate antigen specificity against VDJdb, with one amino acid substitution allowed in CDR3.

The V gene is TRBV20-1 and the J gene is TRBJ2-3, and TRBD2 aligns with 11 junction nucleotides. The sequenced material came from CD8+ T cells sorted from blood. The source of this sequence is a woman aged 18-29 years in good health. Here is the DNA: TGCAGTGCGCCGGGACTAGCGGCAGATACGCAGTATTTT. It codes for CSAPGLAADTQYF.